The 23 T cell receptor beta chains given below trace back to one sample, sequenced in a study of blood T cell repertoires in COVID-19. The table came from immunoSEQ multiplex PCR; TCRdb's copy has only in-frame clones and leaves some out. The sample consists of just over 300,000 clones, roughly 90% of them appearing once. Sequenced material: PBMCs or T cells enriched from blood (not recorded which). Source of these receptors: a woman under 30 with acute COVID-19.

The chain couples TRBV5-1 to TRBJ1-1; a weak D match, TRBD1 (5 bases). Germline CDR1 SGHRS, CDR2 YFSETQ. V shed 6 bases and J shed 5 bases, with 11 bases lying between them. This CDR3 is built from 12 residues. Here the CDR3 DNA reads TGCGCCAGCACCCTGGGGGGGACTGAAGCTTTCTTT. As protein: CASTLGGTEAFF.

The rearrangement uses TRBV7-9 and TRBJ2-1, with TRBD2 matching 12 bases. The length of the CDR3 is 15 residues. Germline assignment: CDR1 SEHNR and CDR2 FQNEAQ (reference sequence). V was pared by 5 bases and J by 5 bases, with 4 bases of the junction left unmatched. In nucleotides, the CDR3 is TGTGCCAGCAGCCGGGGGACTAGCGGGCACAATGAGCAGTTCTTC. Amino acids: CASSRGTSGHNEQFF.

This clone was counted once. V and J are TRBV4-2 and TRBJ2-2; 13 bases map to TRBD2. Germline CDR1 is LGHNA and CDR2 is YNFKEQ. The V segment lost 7 bases and the J segment 5 bases; nucleotides outside the gene matches: 10. The length of the CDR3 is 17 residues. The CDR3 loop reads CASKKGLAGAYTGELFF. CDR3 in DNA: TGTGCCAGCAAAAAAGGACTAGCGGGAGCTTATACCGGGGAGCTGTTTTTT.

The chain uses TRBV28 and TRBJ1-5, with a possible D match to TRBD1 (6 bases). The V gene's germline CDR1 is MDHEN and CDR2 SYDVKM. CDR3 length equals 16 residues. With 6 bases removed from V and 0 bases from J, the gap between germline ends came to 15 bases. CDR3 amino acids: CASSSLTGYSNQPQHF. The CDR3 DNA follows: TGTGCCAGCAGCTCCCTTACAGGGTATAGCAATCAGCCCCAGCATTTT.

The chain is built from TRBV28 and TRBJ2-7; D possibly corresponds to TRBD2 (5 bases). Germline V CDR1 and CDR2: MDHEN, SYDVKM. This CDR3 spans 12 amino acids. V was pared by 5 bases and J by 5 bases, with 10 bases between. The CDR3 DNA reads as TGTGCCAGCAGTCGGGATACAGACGAGCAGTACTTC. As protein: CASSRDTDEQYF. The variable domain in full, completed from reference TRBV28 and TRBJ2-7, reads DVKVTQSSRYLVKRTGEKVFLECVQDMDHENMFWYRQDPGLGLRLIYFSYDVKMKEKGDIPEGYSVSREKKERFSLILESASTNQTSMYLCASSRDTDEQYFGPGTRLTVT.

The chain carries TRBV19 and TRBJ2-7; 7 bases map to TRBD2. Trimming removed 3 bases from V and 3 bases from J; junction bases left unmatched: 8. This CDR3 has 15 amino acids. Germline CDR1 is LNHDA and CDR2 is SQIVND (reference sequence). CDR3: CASSIMVGLHYEQYF. As DNA, the CDR3 is TGTGCCAGTAGTATCATGGTGGGACTACACTACGAGCAGTACTTC. Combining the CDR3 with reference TRBV19 and TRBJ2-7 gives the whole variable domain DGGITQSPKYLFRKEGQNVTLSCEQNLNHDAMYWYRQDPGQGLRLIYYSQIVNDFQKGDIAEGYSVSREKKESFPLTVTSAQKNPTAFYLCASSIMVGLHYEQYFGPGTRLTVT.

This sequence joins TRBV5-1 and TRBJ2-2, with a weak D call TRBD2 (6 bases). Germline CDR1 SGHRS, CDR2 YFSETQ. The CDR3 is made up of 17 amino acids. The germline V and J ends were trimmed by 2 bases and 3 bases, with 17 bases remaining between them. The CDR3 nucleotides read TGCGCCAGCAGCTTTTACCGGGACTCTCCCGACACCGGGGAGCTGTTTTTT. It codes for CASSFYRDSPDTGELFF.

J is TRBJ1-1 and V is TRBV28; TRBD1 might be the D (5 bases). CDR3 length equals 11 residues. Trimming pared 3 bases from V and 9 bases from J, leaving 8 bases between. Germline CDR1 and CDR2: MDHEN and SYDVKM. The CDR3, as DNA: TGTGCCAGCAGTTTCACAGGAAAAGCTTTCTTT. Its translation: CASSFTGKAFF. The whole variable domain, filled in from reference TRBV28 and TRBJ1-1, reads DVKVTQSSRYLVKRTGEKVFLECVQDMDHENMFWYRQDPGLGLRLIYFSYDVKMKEKGDIPEGYSVSREKKERFSLILESASTNQTSMYLCASSFTGKAFFGQGTRLTVV.

V gene TRBV6-5 combines with J gene TRBJ2-5; perhaps TRBD2 as D (6 bases). V was trimmed by 4 bases and J by 2 bases, leaving 14 bases between them. Looked up from germline, CDR1 is MNHEY and CDR2 is SVGAGI. The CDR3 totals 15 residues. The CDR3 loop reads CASSSPGLPQETQYF. The CDR3 DNA reads as TGTGCCAGCAGTTCCCCGGGACTTCCACAAGAGACCCAGTACTTC.

The chain employs TRBV6-5 and TRBJ2-7; tentatively, D is TRBD1 (5 bases). The V gene's germline CDR1 is MNHEY and CDR2 SVGAGI. V dropped 7 bases and J dropped 1 base, with 8 bases sitting between them. The CDR3 spans 12 residues. The CDR3 DNA sequence: TGTGCCAGCAAAGGGGTTTCCTACGAGCAGTACTTC. This translates into CASKGVSYEQYF.

This clone was detected only once. The gene calls are TRBV19 and TRBJ2-7; 13 positions match TRBD2. Germline-derived CDR1 and CDR2 are LNHDA and SQIVND (reference sequence). The V and J ends lost 9 bases and 4 bases, in that order; junction bases with no gene match: 3. This CDR3 is built from 13 residues. CDR3 residues: CASGTSGTYEQYF. The CDR3 DNA reads TGTGCCAGCGGGACTAGCGGGACTTACGAGCAGTACTTC. Complete variable domain (other parts from reference TRBV19 and TRBJ2-7): DGGITQSPKYLFRKEGQNVTLSCEQNLNHDAMYWYRQDPGQGLRLIYYSQIVNDFQKGDIAEGYSVSREKKESFPLTVTSAQKNPTAFYLCASGTSGTYEQYFGPGTRLTVT.

CDR3 region: CASSLDGASGPPYDTQYF. Here the CDR3 DNA reads TGTGCCAGCAGCTTAGATGGCGCTAGCGGGCCCCCTTATGATACGCAGTATTTT. J is TRBJ2-3 and V is TRBV11-2, with 8 nucleotides matching TRBD2. With V trimmed by 0 bases and J by 6 bases, 14 bases remained unmatched. Looked up from germline, CDR1 is SGHAT and CDR2 is FQNNGV. This CDR3 region has 18 residues.

CDR3 sequence reads: CASSEGQRGQPQHF. The DNA for the CDR3 is TGTGCCAGCAGTGAAGGACAGAGGGGTCAGCCCCAGCATTTT. The chain joins TRBV28 to TRBJ1-5; a possible D gene is TRBD1 (6 bases). Germline CDR1 is MDHEN and CDR2 is SYDVKM. V lost 5 bases, J lost 6 bases, and 14 bases lay in between. This CDR3 has 14 residues.

The gene calls are TRBV7-3 and TRBJ2-1, with TRBD2 matching over 9 bases. After removal of 5 bases from V and 4 bases from J, the junction contained 9 bases not matched to a gene. The germline CDR1 and CDR2 sequences are SGHTA and FQGTGA. There are 16 residues in the CDR3. The chain's CDR3 is CASSPVAGEIYNEQFF. The CDR3 nucleotides read TGTGCCAGCAGCCCGGTAGCGGGAGAGATTTACAATGAGCAGTTCTTC.

This clone was picked up a small number of times. This sequence joins TRBV18 and TRBJ2-1; possibly TRBD1 for D (6 bases). The length of the CDR3 is 15 residues. Per the germline V gene, CDR1 is KGHSH and CDR2 is LQKENI. Trimming removed 2 bases from V and 7 bases from J, with 15 bases in between. DNA of the CDR3: TGTGCCAGCTCACCAACCAGGGGTGCCGATAATGAGCAGTTCTTC. Amino acids: CASSPTRGADNEQFF. Combining the CDR3 with reference TRBV18 and TRBJ2-1 gives the whole variable domain NAGVMQNPRHLVRRRGQEARLRCSPMKGHSHVYWYRQLPEEGLKFMVYLQKENIIDESGMPKERFSAEFPKEGPSILRIQQVVRGDSAAYFCASSPTRGADNEQFFGPGTRLTVL.

The gene calls are TRBV7-9 and TRBJ2-2; 9 bases map to TRBD1. This CDR3 contains 19 residues. After removal of 5 bases from V and 5 bases from J, the junction contained 18 bases not matched to a gene. Germline lookup yields CDR1 SEHNR and CDR2 FQNEAQ (reference sequence). The CDR3 DNA reads as TGTGCCAGCAGCGAAGTCCCCTTGACAACAGGGGGCGAGACCGGGGAGCTGTTTTTT. This sequence encodes CASSEVPLTTGGETGELFF. The variable domain in full, with the rest retrieved from reference TRBV7-9 and TRBJ2-2, is DTGVSQNPRHKITKRGQNVTFRCDPISEHNRLYWYRQTLGQGPEFLTYFQNEAQLEKSRLLSDRFSAERPKGSFSTLEIQRTEQGDSAMYLCASSEVPLTTGGETGELFFGEGSRLTVL.

V usage is TRBV28 and J usage is TRBJ2-6; weak D call: TRBD2 (5 bases). Trimming left V 3 bases short and J 1 base short, with 10 bases between. The CDR3 length is 16 residues. Per germline, CDR1 MDHEN and CDR2 SYDVKM. Here the CDR3 DNA reads TGTGCCAGCAGTTTTTTGAGACTATCTGGGGCCAACGTCCTGACTTTC. It specifies CASSFLRLSGANVLTF. Using reference TRBV28 and TRBJ2-6 for the parts outside the CDR3, the full variable domain is DVKVTQSSRYLVKRTGEKVFLECVQDMDHENMFWYRQDPGLGLRLIYFSYDVKMKEKGDIPEGYSVSREKKERFSLILESASTNQTSMYLCASSFLRLSGANVLTFGAGSRLTVL.

The chain combines TRBV7-9 with TRBJ2-5, with D possibly being TRBD2 (5 bases). CDR3 length equals 16 residues. V gave up 5 bases and J gave up 0 bases, with 16 bases separating them. Germline V gene sequence: CDR1 SEHNR, CDR2 FQNEAQ (reference sequence). The CDR3 loop is CASSPRVWENQETQYF. The DNA for the CDR3 is TGTGCCAGCAGCCCACGGGTATGGGAGAACCAAGAGACCCAGTACTTC. Complete variable domain (other parts from reference TRBV7-9 and TRBJ2-5): DTGVSQNPRHKITKRGQNVTFRCDPISEHNRLYWYRQTLGQGPEFLTYFQNEAQLEKSRLLSDRFSAERPKGSFSTLEIQRTEQGDSAMYLCASSPRVWENQETQYFGPGTRLLVL.

V usage is TRBV7-2 and J usage is TRBJ2-4, with D perhaps matching TRBD1 (5 bases). Germline loops: CDR1 SGHTA, CDR2 FQGNSA. Trimming took 5 bases from V and 0 from J, leaving 14 bases between them. The CDR3 is 16 residues long. The CDR3 DNA reads as TGTGCCAGCAGCCAAAACAGGATTCTAGCCAAAAACATTCAGTACTTC. Translation gives CASSQNRILAKNIQYF.

The chain has TRBV18 and TRBJ1-1; perhaps TRBD1 as D (6 bases). Trimming shortened V by 3 bases and J by 6 bases, and 17 bases separated the two germline ends. From germline, CDR1 is KGHSH and CDR2 LQKENI. The CDR3 runs 15 residues. CDR3: CASSPSAGVDAEAFF. In DNA form, the CDR3 reads TGTGCCAGCTCACCTTCGGCAGGGGTCGACGCTGAAGCTTTCTTT.

As to this clone: A much more abundant neighbour one base away suggests this may be a read error. The rearrangement joins TRBV7-3 to TRBJ1-3; 8 bases are a match to TRBD1. Germline CDR1 and CDR2: SGHTA and FQGTGA. CDR3 size: 14 residues. J gave up 3 bases and V 5 bases, and 3 bases lay outside the gene matches. The chain's CDR3 is CASSPQGGGNTIYF. The CDR3 nucleotides are TGTGCCAGCAGCCCACAGGGGGGTGGAAACACCATATATTTT.

Regarding this clone: The same CDR3 can be traced to other DNA sequences in this sample. The chain recombines TRBV28 with TRBJ1-2; D is unclear. Germline V CDR1 and CDR2: MDHEN, SYDVKM. Deletions cut 4 bases from V and 4 bases from J, with 4 bases between. The CDR3 has 11 amino acids. CDR3: CASSSSYGYTF. The CDR3 DNA follows: TGTGCCAGCAGTTCGAGCTATGGCTACACCTTC.

The chain uses TRBV27 and TRBJ2-3; weak D call: TRBD1 (5 bases). Trimming took off 1 base at V and 5 bases at J, with 13 bases between the two ends. Germline assignment: CDR1 MNHEY and CDR2 SMNVEV (reference sequence). The CDR3 length is 15 residues. CDR3 coding DNA: TGTGCCAGCAGTTTATTATTTGGTGACAGAGATACGCAGTATTTT. Translated: CASSLLFGDRDTQYF.